This T cell receptor (beta chain) was recorded in a study of cytotoxic CD8 clonotypes in ibrutinib-treated CLL. Study-level points and caveats: Clonality grew at ibrutinib response; at progression, it decreased back toward baseline.

In the case of this clone: Its antigen remains unknown.

The planned depth of sequencing spanned 1 in 200,000 to 1 in 1 million T cells. Sequencing used immunoSEQ multiplex PCR; TCRdb keeps in-frame clones, though not all of them. Altogether about 160,000 clones are present, roughly 77% being singletons, with the ten largest covering roughly 2%. CDR3 size: 14 residues. The TCR comes from a human donor with chronic lymphocytic leukemia. Material: PBMCs, obtained after 12 months of ibrutinib treatment. The chain joins TRBV21-1 to TRBJ2-1; TRBD1 was called by the table and not checked on the DNA. TRBV21-1 is classified as a pseudogene. CDR3 sequence (DNA): TGTGCCAATGGACAGCCTTTCTCCTACAATGAGCAGTTCTTC. Its protein product is CANGQPFSYNEQFF.